A selection of T cell receptor beta chains follows, all from one sample in a study of human versus mouse CDR3 diversity and MHC coevolution. The assay was immunoSEQ multiplex PCR, and TCRdb's table has in-frame clones only and misses some. The sample shows about 80,000 clones, roughly 93% of them seen only once. Sequences were obtained from naive CD4+ T cells from blood. The receptors were sampled from a person aged 30 to 69 in good health. Each CDR3 is given with its conserved first and last residue. D genes are given only for firm matches. Where a row states a size, it is once, few, many or the class of an expanded clone; other rows omit it.

NA,TRBJ2-7,TRBV5-4,TRBD1,CASSSTGTGRYEQYF,TGTGCCAGCAGCTCCACCGGGACAGGCCGCTACGAGCAGTACTTC
NA,TRBJ1-1,TRBV7-6,NA,CASSLAPQALGAFF,TGTGCCAGCAGCTTAGCGCCACAGGCCCTGGGAGCTTTCTTT
NA,TRBJ1-1,TRBV25-1,TRBD1,CASRRQGWGTEAFF,TGTGCCAGCAGAAGACAGGGCTGGGGCACTGAAGCTTTCTTT
NA,TRBJ1-1,TRBV7-2,TRBD1,CASSLGGQLNTEAFF,TGTGCCAGCAGCTTAGGGGGACAGTTGAACACTGAAGCTTTCTTT
NA,TRBJ1-5,TRBV28,NA,CASRPGLNQPQHF,TGTGCCAGCAGGCCGGGACTGAATCAGCCCCAGCATTTT
NA,TRBJ2-1,TRBV7-2,TRBD2,CASSPRLVAGFEQFF,TGTGCCAGCAGCCCGAGGCTTGTAGCGGGATTTGAGCAGTTCTTC
NA,TRBJ2-1,TRBV6-5,NA,CASSLGGLSYNEQFF,TGTGCCAGCAGTCTGGGGGGTCTCTCCTACAATGAGCAGTTCTTC
NA,TRBJ2-5,TRBV27,TRBD1,CASTPRQGRIQETQYF,TGTGCCAGCACACCGCGACAGGGGCGAATCCAAGAGACCCAGTACTTC
NA,TRBJ2-3,TRBV6-6,NA,CASSDRITDTQYF,TGTGCCAGCAGTGACAGGATCACAGATACGCAGTATTTT
NA,TRBJ2-1,TRBV30,TRBD2,CAWRKSGSYNEQFF,TGTGCCTGGAGGAAGAGCGGGAGTTACAATGAGCAGTTCTTC
NA,TRBJ2-7,TRBV19,NA,CATSTGARPSYEQYF,TGTGCCACCTCGACTGGAGCTCGACCCTCCTACGAGCAGTACTTC
NA,TRBJ2-5,TRBV27,TRBD1,CASSFTGTGGETQYF,TGTGCCAGCAGTTTTACCGGGACAGGCGGCGAGACCCAGTACTTC
NA,TRBJ2-2,TRBV18,NA,CASSPELATNTGELFF,TGTGCCAGCTCACCCGAACTAGCAACAAACACCGGGGAGCTGTTTTTT
NA,TRBJ1-2,TRBV14,NA,CASSQDAGVVRYGYTF,TGTGCCAGCAGCCAAGATGCCGGGGTGGTTCGCTATGGCTACACCTTC
NA,TRBJ2-6,TRBV30,NA,CAWSPYQWANVLTF,TGTGCCTGGAGTCCGTACCAGTGGGCCAACGTCCTGACTTTC
NA,TRBJ1-1,TRBV9,NA,CASSVGLDRNTEAFF,TGTGCCAGCAGCGTAGGTTTAGACAGGAACACTGAAGCTTTCTTT
NA,TRBJ2-6,TRBV19,NA,CASSPRLRSGANVLTF,TGTGCCAGTAGTCCCCGCCTCAGATCTGGGGCCAACGTCCTGACTTTC
NA,TRBJ2-7,TRBV7-2,NA,CASSLDRAVASEQYF,TGTGCCAGCAGCTTAGACAGGGCCGTCGCATCCGAGCAGTACTTC
NA,TRBJ1-1,TRBV6-1,TRBD1,CASSRGTGGDGAFF,TGTGCCAGCAGTAGAGGGACAGGGGGCGATGGGGCTTTCTTT
NA,TRBJ1-6,TRBV30,NA,CAWGEGPPSHSPLHF,TGTGCCTGGGGGGAGGGTCCCCCCAGTCATTCACCCCTCCACTTT
NA,TRBJ2-1,TRBV2,NA,CASTAGFDNEQFF,TGTGCCAGCACGGCGGGATTCGACAATGAGCAGTTCTTC
NA,TRBJ2-5,TRBV7-9,NA,CASSLGRGTQYF,TGTGCCAGCAGCTTAGGACGGGGGACCCAGTACTTC
once,TRBJ2-7,TRBV7-9,TRBD1,CASSSDRDDPYEQYF,TGTGCCAGCAGTTCTGACAGGGACGATCCCTACGAGCAGTACTTC
NA,TRBJ2-5,TRBV5-1,TRBD2,CASSLAGVAGQETQYF,TGCGCCAGCAGCTTGGCCGGGGTAGCGGGGCAAGAGACCCAGTACTTC
NA,TRBJ1-2,TRBV4-3,NA,CASSGAGGSGYTF,TGCGCCAGCAGCGGTGCGGGGGGCTCAGGCTACACCTTC
NA,TRBJ1-5,TRBV19,NA,CASTGEGSFQPQHF,TGTGCCAGTACCGGGGAGGGCAGCTTTCAGCCCCAGCATTTT
NA,TRBJ2-2,TRBV7-3,TRBD1,CASSPRLGQGNTGELFF,TGTGCCAGCAGCCCCCGGCTGGGACAGGGGAACACCGGGGAGCTGTTTTTT
NA,TRBJ1-1,TRBV19,TRBD1,CATMTGGSNTEAFF,TGTGCCACCATGACAGGGGGGTCTAACACTGAAGCTTTCTTT
NA,TRBJ2-3,TRBV27,NA,CASSTSLGLDTQYF,TGTGCCAGCAGTACCTCACTAGGATTGGATACGCAGTATTTT
NA,TRBJ2-7,TRBV6-1,NA,CASSDPGLPRNYEQYF,TGTGCCAGCAGTGACCCCGGACTACCACGTAACTACGAGCAGTACTTC
once,TRBJ1-2,TRBV5-4,NA,CASSLGPEEVGYTF,TGTGCCAGCAGCTTGGGCCCCGAGGAGGTTGGCTACACCTTC